Presented here are 26 T cell receptor beta chains from one specimen sequenced in a study of PD-1 blockade in classical Hodgkin lymphoma (dated by TCRdb to about 2020). Library preparation was by the immunoSEQ multiplex PCR assay. TCRdb mirrors the immuneACCESS table, restricted to in-frame sequences. Some clones are absent from its copies; in checked studies, under half trace to an unresolved V gene, and the reason for the others is unknown. The sample contains about 97,000 clones, around 80% of them found a single time. The leading ten clones occupy more than 10% of the sample. The time point tag for this specimen amounts to: cycle 1 day 1 (C1D1), immediately before nivolumab initiation. Every trial patient had relapsed following autologous stem cell transplantation, and prior brentuximab vedotin exposure was what differed among cohorts A, B and C. The sample here was peripheral blood mononuclear cells (PBMCs), taken at baseline. The receptors stem from a human donor with classical Hodgkin lymphoma.

The V gene is TRBV11-3, the J gene TRBJ2-7, with TRBD1 matching 7 bases. The germline V gene encodes CDR1 SGHNT and CDR2 YENEEA. This CDR3 is built from 16 residues. Germline trimming cut 4 bases from V and 5 bases from J; bases unmatched to any gene: 14. The CDR3 DNA reads as TGTGCCAGCAGCTCATCACTTCCGGGACAGATTAACGAGCAGTACTTC. It codes for CASSSSLPGQINEQYF.

V usage is TRBV5-1 and J usage is TRBJ2-4; weak D call: TRBD1 (5 bases). Germline-derived CDR1 and CDR2 are SGHRS and YFSETQ. CDR3 length equals 15 residues. With 1 base removed from V and 8 bases from J, the gap between germline ends came to 16 bases. This chain's CDR3 is CASSLRPGVGDIQYF. The CDR3 region has the DNA TGCGCCAGCAGCTTGCGGCCGGGCGTAGGGGACATTCAGTACTTC.

This chain connects TRBV7-2 to TRBJ1-4; 9 nucleotides agree with TRBD1. Trimming took 2 bases from V and 10 from J; bases not matched to a gene: 5. The CDR3 is 14 amino acids. Germline-derived CDR1 and CDR2 are SGHTA and FQGNSA. CDR3 DNA sequence: TGTGCCAGCAGCTTAAGGACAGGGGAGGGAAAACTGTTTTTT. As protein: CASSLRTGEGKLFF.

V is TRBV11-2 and J is TRBJ2-1; 13 bases map to TRBD2. The CDR3 contains 16 residues. The germline V gene encodes CDR1 SGHAT and CDR2 FQNNGV. V was clipped by 3 bases and J by 4 bases; unmatched bases: 3. CDR3 bases: TGTGCCAGCAGCTTTGGGACTAGCGGGGCTTACAATGAGCAGTTCTTC. This sequence encodes CASSFGTSGAYNEQFF.

The chain has TRBV29-1 and TRBJ2-1; TRBD2 matches at 14 bases. Germline CDR1 reads SQVTM; CDR2 reads ANQGSEA. The CDR3 is 16 amino acids. Unmatched junction bases numbered 8, after V lost 3 bases and J lost 7 bases. The CDR3 region is CSVDFSGTSGRNEQFF. Written as DNA, the CDR3 is TGCAGCGTTGATTTTAGCGGGACTAGCGGGAGAAATGAGCAGTTCTTC.

V usage is TRBV6-1 and J usage is TRBJ2-7; TRBD2 agrees at 7 bases. V lost 1 base, J lost 7 bases, and 10 bases stayed unmatched. CDR3 length: 15 amino acids. In germline, CDR1 is MNHNS, CDR2 SASEGT. CDR3 sequence reads: CASSEGGGRNGEQYF. The CDR3 region has the DNA TGTGCCAGCAGTGAAGGTGGCGGGAGAAATGGAGAGCAGTACTTC.

This chain connects TRBV5-1 to TRBJ1-1; D gene unclear. The CDR3 spans 13 residues. V lost 5 bases to trimming and J lost 0 bases, with 8 bases between them. Germline V lookup: CDR1 SGHRS, CDR2 YFSETQ. The chain's CDR3 is CASSSSMNTEAFF. Here the CDR3 DNA reads TGCGCCAGCAGTTCTAGTATGAACACTGAAGCTTTCTTT. The full variable domain, its missing parts supplied by reference TRBV5-1 and TRBJ1-1, is KAGVTQTPRYLIKTRGQQVTLSCSPISGHRSVSWYQQTPGQGLQFLFEYFSETQRNKGNFPGRFSGRQFSNSRSEMNVSTLELGDSALYLCASSSSMNTEAFFGQGTRLTVV.

The chain carries TRBV29-1 and TRBJ1-2; the D is unclear. CDR1 SQVTM and CDR2 ANQGSEA come from the germline V gene. CDR3 length: 13 residues. V lost 3 bases, J lost 3 bases, and 11 bases lay in between. The CDR3 nucleotides read TGCAGCGTTGACAGGTCCGAACACTATGGCTACACCTTC. This encodes CSVDRSEHYGYTF.

The V gene is TRBV6-5, the J gene TRBJ1-1; D is unclear. The CDR3 consists of 11 residues. V was clipped by 0 bases and J by 5 bases, with 1 base between them. CDR1 is MNHEY, CDR2 SVGAGI, per germline. The DNA for the CDR3 is TGTGCCAGCAGTTACTCAACTGAAGCTTTCTTT. Protein: CASSYSTEAFF.

The rearrangement joins TRBV5-1 to TRBJ1-4; no reliable D call. The germline gives CDR1 SGHRS, CDR2 YFSETQ. This CDR3 has 13 amino acids. V gave up 1 base and J gave up 6 bases, with 7 bases separating them. CDR3 region: CASSLLGDEKLFF. CDR3 coding DNA: TGCGCCAGCAGCTTGCTTGGGGATGAAAAACTGTTTTTT.

The V call is TRBV2, the J call TRBJ2-3; 8 bases agree with TRBD1. Per germline, CDR1 SNHLY and CDR2 FYNNEI. The CDR3 has 14 residues. Trimming at V came to 6 bases and at J to 4 bases, leaving 6 bases not matched to a gene. The CDR3 protein is CASRDGTGPDTQYF. CDR3 nucleotide sequence: TGTGCCAGCAGGGACGGGACAGGCCCAGATACGCAGTATTTT.

This chain joins TRBV19 and TRBJ2-7; unclear D gene. The CDR3 is made up of 12 amino acids. Germline CDR1 is LNHDA and CDR2 is SQIVND (reference sequence). Trimming shortened V by 6 bases and J by 3 bases, and 9 bases separated the two germline ends. In DNA form, the CDR3 reads TGTGCCAGTAGGACTGGGGACTACGAGCAGTACTTC. It encodes CASRTGDYEQYF.

This chain connects TRBV7-2 to TRBJ1-2; a weak D match, TRBD1 (6 bases). The V end lost 2 bases, the J end lost 6 bases, and 22 bases lay between the germline ends. CDR1 and CDR2 (germline): SGHTA, FQGNSA. This CDR3 region has 17 residues. This CDR3 reads CASSLSLGSAGADGYTF. The CDR3 nucleotides are TGTGCCAGCAGCTTATCCCTAGGGAGCGCGGGGGCGGATGGCTACACCTTC.

The V and J genes are TRBV5-4 and TRBJ2-2; 9 bases agree with TRBD2. CDR3 size: 15 residues. With V trimmed by 5 bases and J by 5 bases, 7 bases remained unmatched. Germline loops: CDR1 SGHNT, CDR2 YYREEE (reference sequence). In nucleotides, the CDR3 is TGTGCCAGCAGGCAGGCGGGAGGGAGGACCGGGGAGCTGTTTTTT. Translated: CASRQAGGRTGELFF.

This clone was picked up a small number of times. The chain links TRBV5-6 to TRBJ2-3; D is possibly TRBD1 (5 bases). This CDR3 contains 13 residues. Between the trimmed V and J ends, which lost 6 bases and 4 bases, there was a span of 12 bases. The germline gives CDR1 SGHDT, CDR2 YYEEEE. The CDR3 coding sequence is TGTGCCAGCAAGACAGAGATTGCAGATACGCAGTATTTT. Its translation: CASKTEIADTQYF.

The J gene is TRBJ2-2, the V gene TRBV19; 8 nucleotides match TRBD1. This CDR3 has 14 residues. Germline CDR1 LNHDA, CDR2 SQIVND (reference sequence). With 8 bases clipped from V and 4 bases from J, the junction kept 6 bases outside the gene matches. The CDR3, as DNA: TGTGCCAGTCGGACAGGGCTAGGCACCGGGGAGCTGTTTTTT. This translates into CASRTGLGTGELFF.

The rearrangement uses TRBV6-1 and TRBJ1-3, with TRBD1 identical over 8 bases. CDR1 is MNHNS and CDR2 is SASEGT in the germline V gene. This CDR3 spans 15 amino acids. Trimming took 5 bases from V and 4 from J; bases not matched to a gene: 7. CDR3 sequence (DNA): TGTGCCAGCAGTCCCCAGGGGGCTTCAGGAAACACCATATATTTT. It encodes CASSPQGASGNTIYF.

This chain connects TRBV10-3 to TRBJ2-1; D is uncertain. CDR1 and CDR2 from the germline V gene are ENHRY and SYGVKD. The length of the CDR3 is 15 residues. The germline V and J ends were trimmed by 5 bases and 1 base, with 12 bases remaining between them. The CDR3 loop is CAISYSEKSYNEQFF. The CDR3 DNA reads TGTGCCATCAGTTACTCCGAAAAATCCTACAATGAGCAGTTCTTC.

The rearrangement links TRBV9 to TRBJ2-2; possible D gene TRBD1, 5 bases. Germline V gene sequence: CDR1 SGDLS, CDR2 YYNGEE. Trimming left V 4 bases short and J 3 bases short, with 16 bases between. CDR3 length equals 16 residues. The CDR3: CASSLGASLYTGELFF. In nucleotides, the CDR3 is TGTGCCAGCAGCCTAGGGGCCTCCTTATACACCGGGGAGCTGTTTTTT.

This chain links TRBV30 with TRBJ2-2; D possibly corresponds to TRBD1 (6 bases). Between the trimmed V and J ends, which lost 2 bases and 5 bases, there was a span of 12 bases. The CDR3 is made up of 14 amino acids. Germline lookup yields CDR1 GTSNPN and CDR2 SVGIG (reference sequence). CDR3 sequence: CAWSRGIPTGELFF. DNA of the CDR3: TGTGCCTGGAGTAGGGGGATCCCTACCGGGGAGCTGTTTTTT.

The chain is built from TRBV11-2 and TRBJ2-1, with D unresolved. Trimming cost V 0 bases and J 7 bases, with 7 bases left between them. In germline, CDR1 is SGHAT, CDR2 FQNNGV. The length of the CDR3 is 13 residues. Here the CDR3 reads CASSLDTGNEQFF. Here the CDR3 DNA reads TGTGCCAGCAGCTTAGATACGGGTAATGAGCAGTTCTTC.

J is TRBJ2-1 and V is TRBV18; TRBD1 is a possible D gene (7 bases). The CDR3 extends over 15 amino acids. Per germline, CDR1 KGHSH and CDR2 LQKENI. V lost 3 bases and J lost 8, with 17 bases in between. CDR3 nucleotides: TGTGCCAGCTCACCCATGGCAGGGGGGTCGGATGAGCAGTTCTTC. Translated: CASSPMAGGSDEQFF.

V is TRBV19 and J is TRBJ2-1; D possibly corresponds to TRBD2 (6 bases). Germline V CDR1 and CDR2: LNHDA, SQIVND (reference sequence). CDR3 length equals 15 residues. Trimming shortened V by 9 bases and J by 7 bases, and 22 bases separated the two germline ends. For the CDR3, the DNA is TGTGCCAGCGCGGGGCCAGCGGGCCCGTCGAATGAGCAGTTCTTC. Residues: CASAGPAGPSNEQFF.

The chain's CDR3 is CASSVLAGSGTDEQFF. CDR3 nucleotides: TGTGCCAGCAGTGTTCTAGCGGGATCTGGGACGGATGAGCAGTTCTTC. The rearrangement links TRBV6-1 to TRBJ2-1; 9 positions match TRBD2. V was pared by 4 bases and J by 8 bases, with 12 bases of the junction left unmatched. Germline V lookup: CDR1 MNHNS, CDR2 SASEGT. The CDR3 extends over 16 amino acids.

V is TRBV30 and J is TRBJ2-7; D possibly uses TRBD1 or TRBD2 (5 bases each). The CDR3 sequence is 13 residues long. Trimming pared 3 bases from V and 4 bases from J, leaving 13 bases between. CDR1 and CDR2 from the germline V gene are GTSNPN and SVGIG (reference sequence). In nucleotides, the CDR3 is TGTGCCTGGAGCGCCGGGACGACATACGAGCAGTACTTC. Its protein product is CAWSAGTTYEQYF.

This clone showed up just once. The chain recombines TRBV7-2 with TRBJ2-7, with TRBD2 identical over 8 bases. The CDR3 has 15 residues. The V segment lost 4 bases and the J segment 4 bases; nucleotides outside the gene matches: 9. Germline CDR1 SGHTA, CDR2 FQGNSA. The CDR3 nucleotides are TGTGCCAGCAGCTCAATTGGGACTAGTGTGTACGAGCAGTACTTC. As protein: CASSSIGTSVYEQYF.